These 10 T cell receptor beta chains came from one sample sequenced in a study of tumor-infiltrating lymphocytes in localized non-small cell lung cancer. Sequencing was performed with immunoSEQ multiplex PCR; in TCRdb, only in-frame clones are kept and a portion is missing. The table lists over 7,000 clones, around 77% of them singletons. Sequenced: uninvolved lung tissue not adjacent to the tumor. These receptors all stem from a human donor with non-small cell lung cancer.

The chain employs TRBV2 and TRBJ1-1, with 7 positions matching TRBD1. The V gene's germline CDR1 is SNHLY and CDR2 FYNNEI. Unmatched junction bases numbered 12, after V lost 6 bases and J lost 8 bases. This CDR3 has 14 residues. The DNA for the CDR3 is TGTGCCAGCAGAATCACCGGACAGGCCTCCGAAGCTTTCTTT. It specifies CASRITGQASEAFF. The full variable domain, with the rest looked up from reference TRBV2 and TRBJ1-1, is EPEVTQTPSHQVTQMGQEVILRCVPISNHLYFYWYRQILGQKVEFLVSFYNNEISEKSEIFDDQFSVERPDGSNFTLKIRSTKLEDSAMYFCASRITGQASEAFFGQGTRLTVV.

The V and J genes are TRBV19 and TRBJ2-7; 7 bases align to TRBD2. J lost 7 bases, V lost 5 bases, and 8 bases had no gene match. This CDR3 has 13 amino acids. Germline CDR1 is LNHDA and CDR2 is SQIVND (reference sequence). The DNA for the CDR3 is TGTGCCAGTAGTGTGGGGAGGGCCGGGGAGCAGTACTTC. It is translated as CASSVGRAGEQYF.

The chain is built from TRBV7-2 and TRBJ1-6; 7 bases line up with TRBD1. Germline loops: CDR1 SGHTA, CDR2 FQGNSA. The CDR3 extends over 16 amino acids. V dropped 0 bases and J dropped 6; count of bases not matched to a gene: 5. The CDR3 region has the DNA TGTGCCAGCAGCTTAGCGGGGACAGCGGCTAATTCACCCCTCCACTTT. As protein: CASSLAGTAANSPLHF.

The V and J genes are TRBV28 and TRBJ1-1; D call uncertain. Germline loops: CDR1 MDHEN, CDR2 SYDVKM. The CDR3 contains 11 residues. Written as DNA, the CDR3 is TGTGCTAGTGTGGGCCGCACTGAAGCTTTCTTT. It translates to CASVGRTEAFF.

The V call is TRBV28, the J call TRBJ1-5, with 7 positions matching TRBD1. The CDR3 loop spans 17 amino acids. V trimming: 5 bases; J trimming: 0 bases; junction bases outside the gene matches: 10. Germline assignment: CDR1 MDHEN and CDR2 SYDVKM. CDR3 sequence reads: CASSPTRQGHSNQPQHF. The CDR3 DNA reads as TGTGCCAGCAGTCCGACCCGACAGGGCCATAGCAATCAGCCCCAGCATTTT.

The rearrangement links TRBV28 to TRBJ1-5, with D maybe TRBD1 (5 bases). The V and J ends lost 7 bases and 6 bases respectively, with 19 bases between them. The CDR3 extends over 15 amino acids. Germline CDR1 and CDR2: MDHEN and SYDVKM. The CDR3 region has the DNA TGTGCCAGCAATCTTAGGGCAGGGTGGGTTCAGCCCCAGCATTTT. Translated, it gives CASNLRAGWVQPQHF.

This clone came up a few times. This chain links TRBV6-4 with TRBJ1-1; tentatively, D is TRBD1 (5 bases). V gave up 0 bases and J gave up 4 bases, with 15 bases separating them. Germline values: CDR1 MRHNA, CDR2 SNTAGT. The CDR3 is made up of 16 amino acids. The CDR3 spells CASSDSWAGGITEAFF. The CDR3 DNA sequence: TGTGCCAGCAGTGACTCGTGGGCGGGGGGAATCACTGAAGCTTTCTTT.

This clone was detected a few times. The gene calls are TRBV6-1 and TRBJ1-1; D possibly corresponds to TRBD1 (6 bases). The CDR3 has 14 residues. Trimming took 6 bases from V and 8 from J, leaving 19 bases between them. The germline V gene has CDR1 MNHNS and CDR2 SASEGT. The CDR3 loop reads CASRVGAPQSEAFF. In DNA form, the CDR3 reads TGTGCCAGCAGGGTGGGGGCCCCTCAATCCGAAGCTTTCTTT.

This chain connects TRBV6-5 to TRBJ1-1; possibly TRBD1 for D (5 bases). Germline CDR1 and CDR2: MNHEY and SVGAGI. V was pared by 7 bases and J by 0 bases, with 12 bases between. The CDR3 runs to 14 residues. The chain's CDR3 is CASKRGAMNTEAFF. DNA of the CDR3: TGTGCCAGCAAACGTGGGGCCATGAACACTGAAGCTTTCTTT.

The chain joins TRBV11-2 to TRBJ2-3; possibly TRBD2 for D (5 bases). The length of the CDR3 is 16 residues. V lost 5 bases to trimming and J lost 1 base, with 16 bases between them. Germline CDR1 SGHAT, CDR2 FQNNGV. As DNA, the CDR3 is TGTGCCAGCAGCCGTGGAGGAGTAGGAGGCACAGATACGCAGTATTTT. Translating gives CASSRGGVGGTDTQYF.